These T cell receptor beta chains were read from a single sample in a study of T-cell reconstitution after alpha-beta-depleted transplantation in children. TCRdb ran MiXCR on the PCR reads and lists one entry per CDR3 protein. The table includes about 350,000 distinct CDR3 sequences, 13% detected once. This specimen consisted of PBMCs, obtained from the stem cell graft. The source is a human donor who donated a stem cell graft to a child with Fanconi anemia. The CDR3 runs from the conserved cysteine through the conserved F or W. Fields, in order: V gene, J gene, clone size, D gene, CDR3 DNA, CDR3 protein. The D gene is left open where the match is weak. Size values are once, few and many counts, or a class for expanded clones, and some rows have none.

TRBV10-3,TRBJ2-7,.,.,TGTGCCATCAGTGAGTCAGTAAGTGGGATCGAGCAGTACTTC,CAISESVSGIEQYF
TRBV12-3/TRBV12-4,TRBJ2-3,few,.,TGTGCCAGCAGTTTCTTAGGATCTAGCACAGATACGCAGTATTTT,CASSFLGSSTDTQYF
TRBV10-3,TRBJ2-3,.,TRBD2,TGTGCCATCAGCAGGACTAGCGGTAGCACAGATACGCAGTATTTT,CAISRTSGSTDTQYF
TRBV5-6,TRBJ2-6,.,TRBD1,TGTGCCAGCAGCCTGCCTACAGGGGACCTCTCTGGGGCCAACGTCCTGACTTTC,CASSLPTGDLSGANVLTF
TRBV20-1,TRBJ2-1,many,.,TGCAGTGCTCAACCCCGGGGGAATGAGCAGTTCTTC,CSAQPRGNEQFF
TRBV4-1,TRBJ1-1,few,TRBD1,TGCGCCAGCAGCCCCACTTGGACAGGGACTGAAGCTTTCTTT,CASSPTWTGTEAFF
TRBV12-3/TRBV12-4,TRBJ2-7,.,.,TGTGCCAGCAGCCCCGTTCGACAGGTTTCCTACGAGCAGTACTTC,CASSPVRQVSYEQYF
TRBV12-3/TRBV12-4,TRBJ1-2,once,.,TGTGCCAGCAGTCCTCTACAGGGCCCCTATGGCTACACCTTC,CASSPLQGPYGYTF
TRBV18,TRBJ1-1,few,.,TGTGCCAGCGCGGAGTCTTCGAACACTGAAGCTTTCTTT,CASAESSNTEAFF
TRBV29-1,TRBJ1-1,many,TRBD1,TGCAGCGTTACAGGGGACACTGAAGCTTTCTTT,CSVTGDTEAFF
TRBV4-3,TRBJ1-2,once,.,TGCGCCAGCAGCCAAGAATGGGGGAGCACCGGCTACACCTTC,CASSQEWGSTGYTF
TRBV6-1,TRBJ2-1,.,.,TGTGCCAGCGATACAGGGCCTTATTCCTACAATGAGCAGTTCTTC,CASDTGPYSYNEQFF
TRBV30,TRBJ1-4,few,.,TGTGCCTGGAGGTTTGGGGAGGGAAAACTGTTTTTT,CAWRFGEGKLFF
TRBV5-6,TRBJ2-5,.,.,TGTGCCAGCAGCTTTATCAGCCAGAGCGAGACCCAGTACTTC,CASSFISQSETQYF
TRBV27,TRBJ1-1,few,TRBD1,TGTGCCAGCAGCTCCTACGGGACAGAGAACACTGAAGCTTTCTTT,CASSSYGTENTEAFF
TRBV28,TRBJ1-4,many,TRBD1,TGTGCCAGCAGTCCCGCCGGACAGGGGGCAACTAATGAAAAACTGTTTTTT,CASSPAGQGATNEKLFF
TRBV20-1,TRBJ1-2,many,TRBD1,TGCAGTGCTAGAGCGACAGGGATCTCTGGCTACACCTTC,CSARATGISGYTF
TRBV20-1,TRBJ2-6,many,.,TGCAGTGCTAGAGATCAGGGCAGTTCTAGCTCTGGGGCCAACGTCCTGACTTTC,CSARDQGSSSSGANVLTF
TRBV4-3,TRBJ1-2,many,.,TGCGCCAGCAGCCAAGATCTAGTGACCGCTAACTATGGCTACACCTTC,CASSQDLVTANYGYTF
TRBV27,TRBJ1-5,few,.,TGTGCCAGCAGTCAGACAGATAGCAATCAGCCCCAGCATTTT,CASSQTDSNQPQHF
TRBV12-3/TRBV12-4,TRBJ2-5,few,TRBD1,TGTGCCAGCAGCACCGGGACAGGGCTAGAGACCCAGTACTTC,CASSTGTGLETQYF
TRBV5-1,TRBJ1-1,few,TRBD1,TGCGCCAGCAGCGGCGGGACAGGGGATAGGGCTTTCTTT,CASSGGTGDRAFF
TRBV29-1,TRBJ2-7,many,.,TGCAGCGTTGACGACGCGGACGAGCAGTACTTC,CSVDDADEQYF